This T cell receptor beta chain is drawn from a study of cytomegalovirus exposure and HLA in healthy donors. Findings and limits, study-wide: First-cohort TCR clusters tended to co-occur in the 90 to 150 validation repertoires, a later analysis found. Reports described diagnosis of cytomegalovirus status by the classifier as highly specific and sensitive. Researchers catalogued roughly 170 TCR beta chains as cytomegalovirus-associated.

The study drew the donors from its approximately 110-subject validation cohort, separate from the roughly 710-subject first cohort. Details on this clone: Its antigen is undetermined.

Clones were sequenced by immunoSEQ multiplex PCR, and TCRdb holds only the in-frame ones, with some missing. The repertoire holds under 200,000 clones, around 80% seen once, with around 1.2% in the top ten. Trimming removed 6 bases from V and 6 bases from J; junction bases left unmatched: 10. Per the germline V gene, CDR1 is WNHNN and CDR2 is SYGVQD (reference sequence). CDR3 size: 15 residues. Material: PBMCs. V is TRBV10-1 and J is TRBJ1-4; 7 bases are a match to TRBD1. The origin of this receptor is a woman younger than 45 in good health and CMV-seronegative. The CDR3 DNA reads as TGCGCCAGCAGCTCGACAGGGTATGAGGATGAAAAACTGTTTTTT. Translated: CASSSTGYEDEKLFF.